This TCR beta chain came from a study of identical twins. This clonotype was recorded many times. V lost 8 bases, J lost 5 bases, and 21 bases lay in between. Per the germline V gene, CDR1 is MRHNA and CDR2 is SNTAGT. The CDR3 consists of 15 residues. TCRdb itself ran the 5' RACE reads through MiXCR, one entry per CDR3 protein. This table holds about 430,000 distinct CDR3 sequences, 18% found once. Source material: naive T cells sorted from blood. The sequence derives from a man in his fifties in good health. The rearrangement uses TRBV6-4 and TRBJ2-5; D assignment may be TRBD1 or TRBD2 (5 bases each). This CDR3 is CASYGLGRELETQYF. In DNA form, the CDR3 reads TGTGCCAGCTATGGGTTGGGCAGGGAGTTGGAGACCCAGTACTTC.